The present entry profiles one T cell receptor beta chain with its context. Its antigen remains unidentified. No much larger clone is present one base from it, and per-base qualities are unavailable. Trimming removed 5 bases from V and 3 bases from J, leaving 10 bases between the germline ends. The germline V gene encodes CDR1 MNHGY and CDR2 SAAAGT. Reading from cysteine to phenylalanine, the CDR3 counts 14 amino acids. The entry retains the CDR3 DNA only, 42 bases that are in frame from base 1. Uninvolved adjacent lung was sampled at least 2 cm away from the tumor margin, and two independent pathologists confirmed that the tissue had no atypia. At diagnosis, tumor, uninvolved tumor-adjacent lung and peripheral blood were collected and then preserved as a mix of FFPE and fresh-frozen material. The source of the sample is a study of T cells in localized non-small cell lung cancer (dated by TCRdb to 2018 to 2020). Context from the whole study: T cell repertoires of about 230 early-stage NSCLC patients were analyzed, with tumors being compared against uninvolved tumor-adjacent lungs. The cohort comprised around 250 treatment-naïve NSCLC patients with resected, localized lung tumors. A mean age of 66.3 years was recorded for the NSCLC patients, of whom some 130 were male and about 100 were female.

Study-level results and caveats: A median of roughly 60 of the top 100 tumor clones were detected in paired uninvolved adjacent lung, and 25 to 35 of these tumor clones were also found among the top 100 clones of the paired uninvolved adjacent lung. Because the study design was exploratory, TCR variables were selected using unadjusted p-values without false-discovery rate correction. Because multi-region tumor sequencing was not done, intratumor heterogeneity could not be ruled out. Uninvolved tumor-adjacent lung showed the highest T cell clonality, higher than tumor, which suggests more focused antigenic responses in the uninvolved tumor-adjacent lung. Longer overall survival was associated with higher T cell density in blood, whereas shorter survival was associated with higher clonality in adjacent lung.

TCR beta CDR3 regions were sequenced from DNA using the immunoSEQ Assay. The authors processed their data as follows. T cell density was computed as TCR beta template counts normalized to usable DNA estimated by amplifying housekeeping genes. Richness was estimated with the preseqR package, extrapolating to 400,000 templates for PBMC samples and 120,000 templates for tissue samples. Clonality was defined as one minus Pielou's evenness. Tissue-enriched TCRs were identified by differential abundance testing using productive amino-acid clonotypes, minimum total count 5 and alpha 0.1. The Jaccard Index and the Morisita Overlap Index were used to measure repertoire overlap between compartments. GLIPH grouped TCR beta CDR3s together with public tetramer-defined viral CDR3s, and a viral motif had to include at least three viral sequences and also show V-gene enrichment. This immuneACCESS table, as held by TCRdb, lists in-frame sequences with V and J called but not all clones. Of the missing ones, under half trace to an unresolved V gene in checked studies; the others have no known cause. V and J calls and clone size are as listed in that table; D and trimming were resolved from the DNA. The sample yields some 2,900 clones; approximately 21% were counted once. The top ten hold 9.5% to 11% of the sample.

The source is a woman between 35 and 70 years old with stage I lung adenocarcinoma. Specimen: normal lung tissue next to the tumor, collected before any cancer treatment. The receptor chain draws on TRBV6-8 and TRBJ2-2; matching of 5 bases hints at TRBD1 as the D gene. Here is the DNA: TGTGCCAGCAGTGTAACAGGAGACACCGGGGAGCTGTTTTTT. This encodes CASSVTGDTGELFF.